Following are 28 T cell receptor beta chains from one sample sequenced in a study of shared clonotypes between healthy human individuals. The protocol was immunoSEQ multiplex PCR, while the TCRdb copy is restricted to in-frame clones and leaves out a portion. The sample lists over 2,000,000 clones; around 95% were seen once. The naive CD8 population came from CD45RO-negative cells selected for CCR7, without terminally differentiated effector memory CD45RA+ cells. The sequenced sample consisted of naive CD8+ T cells from PBMCs. The origin of the receptors is a man younger than 35 in good health. Some clones in this sample may be carry-over from other donors' samples.

The gene calls are TRBV4-1 and TRBJ2-1; D ambiguous. Germline CDR1 MGHRA, CDR2 YSYEKL. The CDR3 has 12 residues. Deletions cut 4 bases from V and 5 bases from J, with 6 bases between. The CDR3 sequence: CASSLDHNEQFF. The CDR3 DNA follows: TGCGCCAGCAGCCTAGACCACAATGAGCAGTTCTTC.

The chain combines TRBV7-9 with TRBJ1-2, with 9 bases lining up with TRBD1. The V gene's germline CDR1 is SEHNR and CDR2 FQNEAQ (reference sequence). V gave up 5 bases and J gave up 4 bases; unmatched junction bases: 14. The CDR3 contains 17 residues. CDR3 in amino acids: CASSLSGTGPGVYGYTF. The CDR3 coding sequence is TGTGCCAGCAGCCTCTCCGGGACAGGGCCCGGGGTCTATGGCTACACCTTC.

The chain couples TRBV9 to TRBJ1-2; TRBD1 aligns across 8 bases. Germline-derived CDR1 and CDR2 are SGDLS and YYNGEE. The CDR3 covers 15 residues. V dropped 3 bases and J dropped 8; count of bases not matched to a gene: 12. The CDR3 nucleotides read TGTGCCAGCAGCGCTGGAGACAGGGGAGTCCGCGGCTACACCTTC. Its translation is CASSAGDRGVRGYTF.

The chain couples TRBV7-9 to TRBJ1-5; D gene uncertain. This CDR3 is built from 13 residues. Germline V lookup: CDR1 SEHNR, CDR2 FQNEAQ (reference sequence). Between the trimmed V and J ends, which lost 6 bases and 3 bases, there was a span of 9 bases. The CDR3, as DNA: TGTGCCAGCAGTATGGGTTACAATCAGCCCCAGCATTTT. Its translation: CASSMGYNQPQHF.

V is TRBV29-1 and J is TRBJ2-1; tentative D call: TRBD1 (6 bases). Between the trimmed V and J ends, which lost 1 base and 12 bases, there was a span of 19 bases. CDR1 is SQVTM and CDR2 is ANQGSEA in the germline V gene. There are 14 residues in the CDR3. The CDR3 protein is CSVEGGGAGMGQFF. CDR3 bases: TGCAGCGTTGAAGGAGGGGGAGCCGGAATGGGGCAGTTCTTC.

The J gene is TRBJ2-7, the V gene TRBV28; D remains unclear. CDR3 length: 13 residues. V was shortened by 7 bases and J by 0 bases, with 10 bases between the two germline ends. Germline-derived CDR1 and CDR2 are MDHEN and SYDVKM. CDR3 nucleotides: TGTGCCAGCAACGGACCAGCCTCCTACGAGCAGTACTTC. Its translation: CASNGPASYEQYF.

The chain links TRBV4-2 to TRBJ2-3; the match to TRBD2 covers 7 bases. CDR1 LGHNA and CDR2 YNFKEQ come from the germline V gene. V shed 0 bases and J 7 bases; nucleotides not matched to a gene: 13. The CDR3 loop spans 17 amino acids. The chain's CDR3 is CASSQEQLASEANTQYF. The CDR3 DNA reads TGTGCCAGCAGCCAAGAACAACTAGCGTCTGAGGCGAATACGCAGTATTTT.

This chain connects TRBV5-1 to TRBJ2-5, with D perhaps TRBD1 or TRBD2 (5 bases each). Gene TRBJ2-7 matches the end of the DNA better, so the J call may be wrong. The CDR3 totals 15 residues. CDR1 is SGHRS, CDR2 YFSETQ, per germline. The CDR3 coding sequence is TGCGCCAGCAGCTTCAAGGGGAGAGGGGACTACGAGCAGTACTTC. Translating gives CASSFKGRGDYEQYF.

This clone was seen only once. This chain links TRBV6-5 with TRBJ1-2; D might be TRBD1 (5 bases). Germline V gene data show CDR1 as MNHEY and CDR2 as SVGAGI. This CDR3 spans 12 amino acids. Trimming took off 5 bases at V and 5 bases at J, with 9 bases between the two ends. As DNA, the CDR3 is TGTGCCAGCAGTGACAGCTATTATGGCTACACCTTC. As protein: CASSDSYYGYTF.

The rearrangement uses TRBV29-1 and TRBJ1-2; no definite D call. Germline V gene data show CDR1 as SQVTM and CDR2 as ANQGSEA. The CDR3 is 13 residues long. Deletions cut 3 bases from V and 8 bases from J, with 16 bases between. As DNA, the CDR3 is TGCAGCGTTGACGGCCTTTCCAGTCGCGGCTACACCTTC. Its protein product is CSVDGLSSRGYTF.

The chain couples TRBV19 to TRBJ1-2; 8 nucleotides line up with TRBD1. The V gene end was trimmed by 5 bases and the J gene end by 6 bases; junction bases not matched to a gene: 8. The germline V gene has CDR1 LNHDA and CDR2 SQIVND (reference sequence). The CDR3 is made up of 14 amino acids. The CDR3 here is CASSADRVRDGYTF. As DNA, the CDR3 is TGTGCCAGTAGTGCGGACAGGGTCCGGGATGGCTACACCTTC.

The chain is built from TRBV2 and TRBJ2-1; D is ambiguous. Germline CDR1 SNHLY, CDR2 FYNNEI. The CDR3 is 14 amino acids. V was pared by 6 bases and J by 0 bases, with 9 bases between. The CDR3 coding sequence is TGTGCCAGCAGGTCCCCGAGCTCCTACAATGAGCAGTTCTTC. Protein product: CASRSPSSYNEQFF.

The V gene is TRBV29-1, the J gene TRBJ2-1; 10 nucleotides match TRBD2. The CDR3 loop spans 15 amino acids. After removal of 7 bases from V and 6 bases from J, the junction contained 12 bases not matched to a gene. CDR1 is SQVTM, CDR2 ANQGSEA, per germline. This chain's CDR3 is CSALPGTSAGNEQFF. CDR3 in DNA: TGCAGCGCGCTCCCCGGGACTAGCGCAGGCAATGAGCAGTTCTTC.

This clone was detected only once. V is TRBV7-6 and J is TRBJ1-1; 8 bases line up with TRBD1. V gave up 5 bases and J gave up 5 bases; unmatched junction bases: 4. This CDR3 is 13 amino acids long. CDR1 is SGHVS and CDR2 is FNYEAQ in the germline V gene. CDR3 sequence: CASSIGTGTEAFF. CDR3 bases: TGTGCCAGCAGCATCGGGACAGGTACTGAAGCTTTCTTT.

This sequence joins TRBV10-2 and TRBJ2-1, with a possible D match to TRBD2 (6 bases). The germline gives CDR1 WSHSY, CDR2 SAAADI. CDR3 length: 15 residues. Trimming removed 7 bases at V and 4 bases at J, with 17 bases between. CDR3 coding DNA: TGCGCCAGCAAGGAGACGGGAGAAGGTTACAATGAGCAGTTCTTC. This sequence encodes CASKETGEGYNEQFF.

The chain joins TRBV29-1 to TRBJ1-2; D perhaps matches TRBD1 (6 bases). This CDR3 has 15 residues. From germline, CDR1 is SQVTM and CDR2 ANQGSEA. Trimming pared 4 bases from V and 4 bases from J, leaving 19 bases between. The CDR3 DNA sequence: TGCAGCGTTGTACTCTGGACAGCGACCCTCTATGGCTACACCTTC. This translates into CSVVLWTATLYGYTF. The full variable domain, its missing parts supplied by reference TRBV29-1 and TRBJ1-2, is SAVISQKPSRDICQRGTSLTIQCQVDSQVTMMFWYRQQPGQSLTLIATANQGSEATYESGFVIDKFPISRPNLTFSTLTVSNMSPEDSSIYLCSVVLWTATLYGYTFGSGTRLTVV.

Remarks on this clone: This CDR3 is also generated by other DNA sequences in the sample. The CDR3 bases are TGTGCCAGCAGCTTTGGGGAAAATCAGCCCCAGCATTTT. Amino acid sequence: CASSFGENQPQHF. The rearrangement links TRBV5-6 to TRBJ1-5, with D unclear. The CDR3 is 13 amino acids. Germline V gene lookup returns CDR1 SGHDT and CDR2 YYEEEE. Trimming removed 2 bases from V and 4 bases from J, with 7 bases in between.

In this sample, this clone turned up once. The chain combines TRBV7-6 with TRBJ2-1; D not certain. The CDR3 is made up of 15 amino acids. Germline V gene sequence: CDR1 SGHVS, CDR2 FNYEAQ. The ends were cut back, 5 bases at V and 0 bases at J, with 11 bases in the middle. The CDR3 loop is CASSLLALSYNEQFF. CDR3 nucleotides: TGTGCCAGCAGCCTGTTGGCCCTCTCCTACAATGAGCAGTTCTTC.

This chain links TRBV28 with TRBJ1-5; maybe TRBD1 (6 bases). CDR1 and CDR2 (germline): MDHEN, SYDVKM. The CDR3 sequence is 19 residues long. Trimming shortened V by 1 base and J by 4 bases, and 23 bases separated the two germline ends. CDR3: CASSLLARGFPIRNQPQHF. As DNA, the CDR3 is TGTGCCAGCAGTTTATTAGCCAGGGGCTTCCCGATAAGGAATCAGCCCCAGCATTTT.

V and J are TRBV19 and TRBJ1-4; TRBD1 is a possible D gene (5 bases). CDR1 is LNHDA, CDR2 SQIVND, per germline (reference sequence). V lost 3 bases and J lost 10, with 15 bases in between. CDR3 length: 14 residues. The CDR3 bases are TGTGCCAGTAGTATGGGGATTCGGGGACCAAAACTGTTTTTT. This translates into CASSMGIRGPKLFF.

The chain recombines TRBV29-1 with TRBJ2-7; D ambiguous. Germline loops: CDR1 SQVTM, CDR2 ANQGSEA. The V end lost 4 bases, the J end lost 6 bases, and 7 bases lay between the germline ends. The CDR3 spans 10 residues. The DNA for the CDR3 is TGCAGCGTTGTAACGTCCGAGCAGTACTTC. It codes for CSVVTSEQYF.

V and J are TRBV2 and TRBJ1-5; D is unresolved. Trimming took 8 bases from V and 6 from J, leaving 14 bases between them. Germline lookup yields CDR1 SNHLY and CDR2 FYNNEI. CDR3 size: 13 residues. CDR3 sequence (DNA): TGTGCCAGCCGGTACTCCGGAGGTCAGCCCCAGCATTTT. Translating it yields CASRYSGGQPQHF.

The V gene is TRBV6-7, the J gene TRBJ2-5; D gene uncertain. The tail of the sequence fits TRBJ2-7 better, so the J call may be wrong. TRBV6-7 is sorted into the ORF group, with uncertain function. The CDR3 contains 14 residues. CDR3 sequence reads: CASSNCPDSYEQYF. The CDR3 nucleotides read TGTGCCAGCAGTAACTGCCCCGACTCCTACGAGCAGTACTTC.

This clone was counted once. The CDR3 here is CASSWGPVGRDTEAFF. The CDR3 DNA is TGCGCCAGCAGCTGGGGCCCTGTAGGGAGGGACACTGAAGCTTTCTTT. J is TRBJ1-1 and V is TRBV5-1; the D gene is possibly TRBD1 (5 bases). The length of the CDR3 is 16 residues. Deletions cut 3 bases from V and 3 bases from J, with 18 bases between. The germline V gene has CDR1 SGHRS and CDR2 YFSETQ. Combining the CDR3 with reference TRBV5-1 and TRBJ1-1 gives the whole variable domain KAGVTQTPRYLIKTRGQQVTLSCSPISGHRSVSWYQQTPGQGLQFLFEYFSETQRNKGNFPGRFSGRQFSNSRSEMNVSTLELGDSALYLCASSWGPVGRDTEAFFGQGTRLTVV.

J is TRBJ2-3 and V is TRBV7-9, with TRBD2 as a possible D gene (5 bases). Trimming removed 1 base at V and 0 bases at J, with 8 bases between. CDR1 SEHNR and CDR2 FQNEAQ come from the germline V gene (reference sequence). This CDR3 has 15 amino acids. This chain's CDR3 is CASSLGTPSTDTQYF. As DNA, the CDR3 is TGTGCCAGCAGCTTAGGGACTCCGAGCACAGATACGCAGTATTTT.

The CDR3 is CASSIRLPGLITYEQYF. The CDR3, as DNA: TGTGCCAGCAGCATTCGTCTGCCGGGACTAATAACCTACGAGCAGTACTTC. V gene TRBV7-2 combines with J gene TRBJ2-7; 7 bases agree with TRBD2. Per germline, CDR1 SGHTA and CDR2 FQGNSA. This CDR3 is 17 amino acids long. The ends lost 5 bases at V and 2 bases at J; junction bases unmatched: 15.

The chain combines TRBV4-1 with TRBJ1-1, with D uncertain. Germline-derived CDR1 and CDR2 are MGHRA and YSYEKL. The V end was cut by 4 bases, the J end by 0 bases, with 12 bases between. The CDR3 loop spans 15 amino acids. CDR3: CASSRHGEVNTEAFF. CDR3 coding DNA: TGCGCCAGCAGCCGGCACGGGGAGGTGAACACTGAAGCTTTCTTT.

The chain has TRBV5-4 and TRBJ2-3, with D possibly matching TRBD2 (5 bases). In germline, CDR1 is SGHNT, CDR2 YYREEE (reference sequence). Trimming removed 0 bases at V and 5 bases at J, with 13 bases between. CDR3 length equals 15 residues. The CDR3 here is CASSLGYGVRDTQYF. CDR3 coding DNA: TGTGCCAGCAGCTTGGGTTACGGGGTCCGAGATACGCAGTATTTT. Using reference TRBV5-4 and TRBJ2-3 for the parts outside the CDR3, the full variable domain is ETGVTQSPTHLIKTRGQQVTLRCSSQSGHNTVSWYQQALGQGPQFIFQYYREEENGRGNFPPRFSGLQFPNYSSELNVNALELDDSALYLCASSLGYGVRDTQYFGPGTRLTVL.